This TCR beta chain was recorded in a study of preoperative IRX-2 immunotherapy in early breast cancer. This CDR3 has 14 residues. The treatment denotes: preoperative locoregional IRX-2 cytokine immunotherapy. Patients received preoperative, locoregional IRX-2 cytokine immunotherapy in a phase Ib study. Method: immunoSEQ multiplex PCR; TCRdb's copy keeps in-frame clones and lacks some. The sample lists roughly 30,000 clones, less than 90% occurring once. The material sequenced was lymph node tissue, taken from a patient treated with IRX-2 immunotherapy. This clonotype was sampled from a human donor with breast cancer. The rearrangement links TRBV7-5 to TRBJ1-4. TRBV7-5 has pseudogene status. This chain's CDR3 is CASSLGVAEEKLFF. CDR3 coding DNA: TGTGCCAGCAGCTTAGGGGTGGCAGAGGAAAAACTGTTTTTT.